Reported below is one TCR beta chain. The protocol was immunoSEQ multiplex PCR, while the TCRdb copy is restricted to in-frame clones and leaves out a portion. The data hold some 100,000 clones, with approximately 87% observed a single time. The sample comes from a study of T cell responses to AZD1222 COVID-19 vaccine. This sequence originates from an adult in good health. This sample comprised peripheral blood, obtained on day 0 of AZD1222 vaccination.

In DNA, the CDR3 is TGTGCCACCAGTGATACGACAGGTTTATACAATGAGCAGTTCTTC. Translated: CATSDTTGLYNEQFF. The J gene is TRBJ2-1, the V gene TRBV24-1, with D possibly TRBD1 on 6 matching bases. Germline V gene lookup returns CDR1 KGHDR and CDR2 SFDVKD. The V gene lost 3 bases and the J gene lost 4 bases, with 12 bases spanning the gap. This CDR3 contains 15 residues.